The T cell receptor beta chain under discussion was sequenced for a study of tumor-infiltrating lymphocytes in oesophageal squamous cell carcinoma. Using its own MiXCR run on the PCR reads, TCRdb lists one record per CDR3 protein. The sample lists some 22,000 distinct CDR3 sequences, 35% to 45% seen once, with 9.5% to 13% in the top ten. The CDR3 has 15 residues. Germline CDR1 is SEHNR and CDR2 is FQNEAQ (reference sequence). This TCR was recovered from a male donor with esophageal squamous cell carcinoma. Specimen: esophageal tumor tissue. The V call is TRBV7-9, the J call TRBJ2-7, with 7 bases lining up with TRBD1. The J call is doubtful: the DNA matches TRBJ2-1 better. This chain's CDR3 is CASSLDRGVSNEQFF. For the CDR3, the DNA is TGTGCCAGCAGCTTAGACAGGGGCGTTTCGAATGAGCAGTTCTTC.